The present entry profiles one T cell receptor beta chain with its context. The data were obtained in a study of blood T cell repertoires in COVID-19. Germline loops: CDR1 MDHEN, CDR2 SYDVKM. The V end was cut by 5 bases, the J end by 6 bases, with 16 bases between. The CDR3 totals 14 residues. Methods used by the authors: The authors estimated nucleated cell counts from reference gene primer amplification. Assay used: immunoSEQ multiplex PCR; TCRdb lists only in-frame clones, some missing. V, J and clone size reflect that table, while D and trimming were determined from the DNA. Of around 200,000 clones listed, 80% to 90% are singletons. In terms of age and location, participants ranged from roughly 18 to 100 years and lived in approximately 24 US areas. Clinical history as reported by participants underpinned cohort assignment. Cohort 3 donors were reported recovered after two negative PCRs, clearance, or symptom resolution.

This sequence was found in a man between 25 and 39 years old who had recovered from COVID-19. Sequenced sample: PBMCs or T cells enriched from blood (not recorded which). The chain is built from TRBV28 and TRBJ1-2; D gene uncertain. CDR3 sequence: CASSRREPWDGYTF. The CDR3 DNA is TGTGCCAGCAGTCGGAGAGAACCCTGGGATGGCTACACCTTC.